Detailed here is one T cell receptor beta chain. What it recognizes is unknown. V dropped 5 bases and J dropped 4 bases, with 14 bases sitting between them. Germline lookup yields CDR1 LGHNA and CDR2 YSLEER. The CDR3 contains 14 residues. This sample is part of a study of shared clonotypes between healthy human individuals. Study conclusions and caveats: Larger estimated richness was generally seen in naive subsets than in memory subsets. Tissues were not sampled, only blood, and their repertoires likely differ.

The assay used deep level. Assay used: immunoSEQ multiplex PCR; TCRdb lists only in-frame clones, some missing. In the table there are 2 million or so clones, approximately 95% of which are singletons. Input material: naive CD4+ T cells sorted from blood. Subset noted: CD45RA+ positively selected. The chain carries TRBV4-3 and TRBJ1-1, with a tentative D call TRBD1 (6 bases). This clonotype was obtained from a man in his late teens or twenties in good health. As DNA, the CDR3 is TGCGCCAGCAGCACACAGGGATCCGGCACTGAAGCTTTCTTT. This gives the protein CASSTQGSGTEAFF.